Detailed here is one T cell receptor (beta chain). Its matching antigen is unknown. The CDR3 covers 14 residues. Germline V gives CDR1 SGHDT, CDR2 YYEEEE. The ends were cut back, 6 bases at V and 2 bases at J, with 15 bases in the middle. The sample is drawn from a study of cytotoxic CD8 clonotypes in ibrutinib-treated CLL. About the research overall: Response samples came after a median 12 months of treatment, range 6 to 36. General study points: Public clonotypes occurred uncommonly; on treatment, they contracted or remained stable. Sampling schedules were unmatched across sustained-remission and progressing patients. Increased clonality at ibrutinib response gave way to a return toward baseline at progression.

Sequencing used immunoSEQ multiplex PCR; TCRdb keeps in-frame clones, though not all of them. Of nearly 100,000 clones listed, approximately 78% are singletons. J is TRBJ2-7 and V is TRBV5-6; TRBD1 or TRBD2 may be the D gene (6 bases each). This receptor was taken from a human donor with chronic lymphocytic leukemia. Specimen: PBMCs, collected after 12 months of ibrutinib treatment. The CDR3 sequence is CASIRGQGAYEQYF. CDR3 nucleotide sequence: TGTGCCAGCATCCGGGGGCAGGGAGCCTACGAGCAGTACTTC.